This entry lists 25 T cell receptor beta chains sequenced from one sample in a study of blood T cell repertoires in COVID-19. TCRdb's table, derived via immunoSEQ multiplex PCR, lists solely in-frame clones and lacks some. The sample records 200,000 to 250,000 clones, approximately 81% being singletons. Sequencing was done on a sample of peripheral blood. These receptors were obtained from a woman aged 60-75 years who had recovered from COVID-19.

The V call is TRBV7-3, the J call TRBJ1-2; D is perhaps TRBD1 (6 bases). Germline CDR1 and CDR2: SGHTA and FQGTGA. The CDR3 is made up of 16 amino acids. Trimming shortened V by 1 base and J by 2 bases, and 14 bases separated the two germline ends. CDR3 in DNA: TGTGCCAGCAGCTTAAGTGGGGGTGGACAGAACTATGGCTACACCTTC. This codes for CASSLSGGGQNYGYTF.

The chain combines TRBV2 with TRBJ2-6; D gene ambiguous. The CDR3 is made up of 18 amino acids. Germline values: CDR1 SNHLY, CDR2 FYNNEI. V lost 6 bases, J lost 0 bases, and 18 bases lay in between. The CDR3 is CASSPRRSSYSGANVLTF. The CDR3, as DNA: TGTGCCAGCAGCCCCCGCAGGTCCTCCTACTCTGGGGCCAACGTCCTGACTTTC.

J is TRBJ2-3 and V is TRBV5-4; TRBD1 is a possible D gene (5 bases). Looked up from germline, CDR1 is SGHNT and CDR2 is YYREEE (reference sequence). This CDR3 has 14 amino acids. V was trimmed by 1 base and J by 6 bases, leaving 12 bases between them. The CDR3 spells CASSLRQGMDTQYF. The DNA for the CDR3 is TGTGCCAGCAGCTTGAGGCAGGGAATGGATACGCAGTATTTT. The complete variable domain, with remaining parts taken from reference TRBV5-4 and TRBJ2-3, reads ETGVTQSPTHLIKTRGQQVTLRCSSQSGHNTVSWYQQALGQGPQFIFQYYREEENGRGNFPPRFSGLQFPNYSSELNVNALELDDSALYLCASSLRQGMDTQYFGPGTRLTVL.

V gene TRBV10-3 combines with J gene TRBJ2-3; 11 bases match TRBD2. The CDR3 is made up of 14 amino acids. From germline, CDR1 is ENHRY and CDR2 SYGVKD. V shed 7 bases, J shed 2 bases, and the junction held 2 bases outside the gene matches. CDR3 sequence (DNA): TGTGCCATCACGACTAGCGGGGACACAGATACGCAGTATTTT. Amino acids: CAITTSGDTDTQYF.

The genes are TRBV9 and TRBJ1-2, with 7 bases identical to TRBD1. Germline V CDR1 and CDR2: SGDLS, YYNGEE. Trimming cost V 0 bases and J 7 bases; bases outside gene matches: 6. CDR3 length: 14 amino acids. This CDR3 reads CASSVEGAWSGYTF. CDR3 nucleotides: TGTGCCAGCAGCGTAGAGGGGGCCTGGTCTGGCTACACCTTC.

This clone has more than one count but fewer than ten. Here the CDR3 DNA reads TGTGCCAGCAGCGTAGGTATTAGATGGATGGACGAAGCGGGGGGGCCCAATGAGCAGTTCTTC. This sequence encodes CASSVGIRWMDEAGGPNEQFF. The gene calls are TRBV9 and TRBJ2-1, with 10 nucleotides matching TRBD2. The CDR3 covers 21 residues. V lost 0 bases to trimming and J lost 6 bases; unmatched junction nucleotides: 21. Germline V gives CDR1 SGDLS, CDR2 YYNGEE.

This rearrangement joins TRBV7-3 to TRBJ2-6; unclear D gene. The CDR3 sequence is 17 residues long. Germline CDR1 is SGHTA and CDR2 is FQGTGA. V lost 2 bases and J lost 0, with 11 bases in between. CDR3 nucleotides: TGTGCCAGCAGCTTATTTTACAGAAGCTCTGGGGCCAACGTCCTGACTTTC. This sequence encodes CASSLFYRSSGANVLTF.

The chain employs TRBV4-2 and TRBJ2-3, with 8 bases identical to TRBD2. Losses at the gene ends were 1 base for V and 1 base for J; bases not matched to a gene: 7. The germline V gene has CDR1 LGHNA and CDR2 YNFKEQ. CDR3 length: 17 residues. The CDR3 nucleotides are TGTGCCAGCAGCCAAGGGCGACTAGCGCAGGGCACAGATACGCAGTATTTT. Protein: CASSQGRLAQGTDTQYF.

V is TRBV5-5 and J is TRBJ2-2, with 13 bases aligning to TRBD2. The CDR3 runs to 14 residues. Germline CDR1 is SGHKS and CDR2 is YYEKEE (reference sequence). Trimming took 6 bases from V and 6 from J; bases not matched to a gene: 2. The chain's CDR3 is CASTGLAGAGELFF. Written as DNA, the CDR3 is TGTGCCAGCACCGGACTAGCGGGGGCCGGGGAGCTGTTTTTT.

V is TRBV18 and J is TRBJ1-2; the match to TRBD1 covers 9 bases. The CDR3 consists of 17 residues. Looked up from germline, CDR1 is KGHSH and CDR2 is LQKENI. The J segment lost 4 bases and the V segment lost 3 bases, leaving 12 bases of the junction unmatched. The CDR3 DNA reads as TGTGCCAGCTCACCGCCGGGACAGGGACGGGGGCTCTATGGCTACACCTTC. It encodes CASSPPGQGRGLYGYTF.

V is TRBV4-1 and J is TRBJ2-1, with TRBD2 matching over 13 bases. J was trimmed by 8 bases and V by 2 bases; bases with no gene match: 9. The CDR3 loop spans 17 amino acids. Germline CDR1 reads MGHRA; CDR2 reads YSYEKL. CDR3 residues: CASSQSTLAGGPHEQFF. The CDR3 coding sequence is TGCGCCAGCAGCCAATCCACACTAGCGGGGGGGCCCCATGAGCAGTTCTTC.

The chain carries TRBV6-2 or TRBV6-3 and TRBJ1-2; D may be TRBD1 (5 bases). V lost 5 bases and J 3 bases, leaving 13 bases between the germline ends. The germline V gene has CDR1 MNHEY and CDR2 SVGEGT. This CDR3 contains 14 residues. The CDR3 sequence: CASSRTGGHYGYTF. The CDR3 DNA follows: TGTGCCAGCAGTCGAACCGGGGGTCACTATGGCTACACCTTC.

This clone was found a few times. CDR3 coding DNA: TGTGCCAGCAGGGCGGATGGCTACACCTTC. It encodes CASRADGYTF. The genes are TRBV2 and TRBJ1-2; D gene uncertain. Germline values: CDR1 SNHLY, CDR2 FYNNEI. V was trimmed by 6 bases and J by 6 bases, leaving 5 bases between them. The CDR3 contains 10 residues.

CDR3 sequence: CASSIEGRNRRYGYTF. The CDR3 DNA is TGTGCCAGTAGTATAGAAGGGCGTAACAGGCGCTATGGCTACACCTTC. This chain connects TRBV19 to TRBJ1-2; D is perhaps TRBD1 (5 bases). The germline CDR1 and CDR2 sequences are LNHDA and SQIVND (reference sequence). The germline V and J ends were trimmed by 0 bases and 4 bases, with 15 bases remaining between them. This CDR3 contains 16 residues.

The J gene is TRBJ1-4, the V gene TRBV9; TRBD1 matches 7 bases. The CDR3 is 15 amino acids. The germline CDR1 and CDR2 sequences are SGDLS and YYNGEE. Trimming took 2 bases from V and 5 from J; bases not matched to a gene: 6. The chain's CDR3 is CASSVAGQLNEKLFF. CDR3 nucleotide sequence: TGTGCCAGCAGCGTCGCGGGACAGCTAAATGAAAAACTGTTTTTT.

This clone was recorded a few times. The CDR3 loop reads CASTPGVGHGEQFF. For the CDR3, the DNA is TGTGCCAGCACCCCGGGTGTGGGGCACGGTGAGCAGTTCTTC. This chain connects TRBV11-1 to TRBJ2-1, with D possibly TRBD1 on 5 matching bases. Trimming took off 7 bases at V and 9 bases at J, with 19 bases between the two ends. Per the germline V gene, CDR1 is SGHAT and CDR2 is FQDESV (reference sequence). CDR3 length: 14 amino acids.

The J gene is TRBJ1-6, the V gene TRBV6-5; 7 nucleotides align to TRBD1. V lost 7 bases to trimming and J lost 8 bases; unmatched junction nucleotides: 5. The CDR3 runs 13 residues. Germline V lookup: CDR1 MNHEY, CDR2 SVGAGI. The CDR3 DNA reads as TGTGCCAGCACCGGGACAGTCCATTCACCCCTCCACTTT. It translates to CASTGTVHSPLHF.

V and J are TRBV24-1 and TRBJ1-6; no firm D call. CDR3 length: 13 residues. Germline V CDR1 and CDR2: KGHDR, SFDVKD. The CDR3: CVNSGKYNSPLHF. CDR3 nucleotides: TGTGTCAACTCGGGGAAGTATAATTCACCCCTCCACTTT.

The chain uses TRBV5-1 and TRBJ2-3; possible D gene TRBD1, 6 bases. Germline V gene data show CDR1 as SGHRS and CDR2 as YFSETQ. This CDR3 region has 16 residues. V was clipped by 6 bases and J by 0 bases, with 17 bases between them. CDR3 loop: CASTSSGEQSTDTQYF. CDR3 nucleotides: TGCGCCAGCACCTCCTCAGGGGAACAAAGCACAGATACGCAGTATTTT.

This chain uses TRBV5-6 with TRBJ1-2, with 9 bases aligning to TRBD1. The CDR3 has 15 amino acids. V lost 0 bases to trimming and J lost 2 bases; unmatched junction nucleotides: 2. CDR1 and CDR2 (germline): SGHDT, YYEEEE. CDR3 loop: CASSLVDRGNYGYTF. The CDR3 DNA reads as TGTGCCAGCAGCTTGGTGGACAGGGGCAACTATGGCTACACCTTC.

The chain links TRBV7-3 to TRBJ2-1, with D unclear. The CDR3 extends over 12 amino acids. V was trimmed by 4 bases and J by 7 bases, leaving 8 bases between them. From germline, CDR1 is SGHTA and CDR2 FQGTGA. The CDR3 DNA follows: TGTGCCAGCAGCTCCGAGCTTAATGAGCAGTTCTTC. It yields the protein CASSSELNEQFF.

The rearrangement uses TRBV7-6 and TRBJ1-4; no firm D call. V lost 5 bases, J lost 5 bases, and 9 bases lay in between. The CDR3 spans 13 residues. Germline CDR1 and CDR2: SGHVS and FNYEAQ. The CDR3 region is CASSNTPNEKLFF. Written as DNA, the CDR3 is TGTGCCAGCAGCAACACCCCGAATGAAAAACTGTTTTTT. Drawing the rest from reference TRBV7-6 and TRBJ1-4, the complete variable domain is GAGVSQSPRYKVTKRGQDVALRCDPISGHVSLYWYRQALGQGPEFLTYFNYEAQQDKSGLPNDRFSAERPEGSISTLTIQRTEQRDSAMYRCASSNTPNEKLFFGSGTQLSVL.

The chain combines TRBV18 with TRBJ2-4, with D maybe TRBD1 (5 bases). Looked up from germline, CDR1 is KGHSH and CDR2 is LQKENI. This CDR3 is 17 amino acids long. Trimming removed 4 bases at V and 1 base at J, with 17 bases between. CDR3 protein: CASSHILGAPAKNIQYF. The CDR3 region has the DNA TGTGCCAGCTCACACATCCTTGGGGCCCCGGCCAAAAACATTCAGTACTTC. Filled out from reference TRBV18 and TRBJ2-4, the complete variable domain reads NAGVMQNPRHLVRRRGQEARLRCSPMKGHSHVYWYRQLPEEGLKFMVYLQKENIIDESGMPKERFSAEFPKEGPSILRIQQVVRGDSAAYFCASSHILGAPAKNIQYFGAGTRLSVL.

The chain joins TRBV2 to TRBJ1-2; 11 bases align to TRBD1. There are 16 residues in the CDR3. The junction had 14 bases not matched to a gene; V was cut back by 8 bases and J by 6 bases. The germline CDR1 and CDR2 sequences are SNHLY and FYNNEI. The CDR3 reads CASRARPGQGVNGYTF. Written as DNA, the CDR3 is TGTGCCAGCCGAGCACGGCCGGGACAGGGGGTTAATGGCTACACCTTC.

V is TRBV5-1 and J is TRBJ1-1; a possible D gene is TRBD1 (6 bases). This CDR3 comprises 19 residues. V was cut by 2 bases and J by 4 bases, with 27 bases left in between. The germline V gene encodes CDR1 SGHRS and CDR2 YFSETQ. CDR3 bases: TGCGCCAGCAGCTTTTCACTCTCGGCTACAGGGCGGAGAAGCACTGAAGCTTTCTTT. Translated, it gives CASSFSLSATGRRSTEAFF.